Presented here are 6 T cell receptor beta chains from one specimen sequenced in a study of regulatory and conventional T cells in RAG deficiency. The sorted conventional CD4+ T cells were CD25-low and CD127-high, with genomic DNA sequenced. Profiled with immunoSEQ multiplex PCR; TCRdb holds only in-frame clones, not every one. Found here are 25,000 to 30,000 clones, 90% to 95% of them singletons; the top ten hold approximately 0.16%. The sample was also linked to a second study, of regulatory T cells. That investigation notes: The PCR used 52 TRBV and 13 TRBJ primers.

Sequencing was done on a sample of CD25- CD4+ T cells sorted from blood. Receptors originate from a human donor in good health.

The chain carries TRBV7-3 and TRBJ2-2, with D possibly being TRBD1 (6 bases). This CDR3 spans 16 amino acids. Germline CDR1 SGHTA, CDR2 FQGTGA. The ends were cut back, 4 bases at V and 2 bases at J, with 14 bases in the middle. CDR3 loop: CASSYDRSANTGELFF. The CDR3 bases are TGTGCCAGCAGCTACGACAGGAGTGCCAACACCGGGGAGCTGTTTTTT. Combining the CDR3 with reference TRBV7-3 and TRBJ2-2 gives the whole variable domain GAGVSQTPSNKVTEKGKYVELRCDPISGHTALYWYRQSLGQGPEFLIYFQGTGAADDSGLPNDRFFAVRPEGSVSTLKIQRTERGDSAVYLCASSYDRSANTGELFFGEGSRLTVL.

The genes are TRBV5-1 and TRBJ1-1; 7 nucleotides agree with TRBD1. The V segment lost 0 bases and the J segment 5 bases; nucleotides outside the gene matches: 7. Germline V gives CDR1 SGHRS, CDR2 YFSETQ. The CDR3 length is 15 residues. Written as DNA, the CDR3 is TGCGCCAGCAGCTTGGAGGGGGCCGGCCAAACTGAAGCTTTCTTT. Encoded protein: CASSLEGAGQTEAFF.

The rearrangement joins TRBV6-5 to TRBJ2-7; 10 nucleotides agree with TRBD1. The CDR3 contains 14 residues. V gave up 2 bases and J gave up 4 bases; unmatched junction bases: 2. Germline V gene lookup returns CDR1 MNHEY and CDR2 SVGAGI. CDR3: CASSYGTGVYEQYF. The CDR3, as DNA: TGTGCCAGCAGTTACGGGACAGGGGTTTACGAGCAGTACTTC.

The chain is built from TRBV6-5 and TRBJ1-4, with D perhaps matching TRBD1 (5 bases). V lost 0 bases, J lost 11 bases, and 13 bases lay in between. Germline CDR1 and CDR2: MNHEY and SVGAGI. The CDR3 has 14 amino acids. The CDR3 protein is CASSYSRQGGKLFF. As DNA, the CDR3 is TGTGCCAGCAGTTACTCTAGGCAGGGAGGGAAACTGTTTTTT.

For the CDR3, the DNA is TGTGCCAGCAGCGTAGACAGGCGTACCACCGGGGAGCTGTTTTTT. Translated: CASSVDRRTTGELFF. The V gene is TRBV9, the J gene TRBJ2-2; the D gene is possibly TRBD1 (5 bases). CDR1 is SGDLS, CDR2 YYNGEE, per germline. V was clipped by 0 bases and J by 4 bases, with 10 bases between them. This CDR3 comprises 15 residues.

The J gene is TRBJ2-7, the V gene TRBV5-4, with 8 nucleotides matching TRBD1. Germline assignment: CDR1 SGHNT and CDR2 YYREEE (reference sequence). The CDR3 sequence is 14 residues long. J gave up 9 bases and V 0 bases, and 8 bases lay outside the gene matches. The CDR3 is CASSLGQGYSGQYF. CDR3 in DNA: TGTGCCAGCAGCTTGGGACAGGGGTATTCCGGGCAGTACTTC. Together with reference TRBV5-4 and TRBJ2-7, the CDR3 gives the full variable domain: ETGVTQSPTHLIKTRGQQVTLRCSSQSGHNTVSWYQQALGQGPQFIFQYYREEENGRGNFPPRFSGLQFPNYSSELNVNALELDDSALYLCASSLGQGYSGQYFGPGTRLTVT.